The sample holds a few counts of the clone carrying this T cell receptor (beta chain). This sample was included in a study of cytomegalovirus exposure and HLA in healthy donors. Those who donated were healthy bone marrow donors. The V gene lost 0 bases and the J gene lost 3 bases, with 6 bases spanning the gap. Germline CDR1 KGHSH, CDR2 LQKENI. The CDR3 spans 15 residues. The PCR was carried out with 60 Vbeta primers and 13 Jbeta primers. Libraries were prepared by immunoSEQ multiplex PCR; TCRdb keeps only in-frame clonotypes and omits some of them. The data hold roughly 200,000 clones, with over 70% observed a single time.

The clonotype originates from a woman aged 60 to 75 in good health and CMV-seropositive. Sequenced material: PBMCs. The rearrangement joins TRBV18 to TRBJ2-6, with D possibly being TRBD1 (5 bases). The CDR3 loop reads CASSPPGVGANVLTF. The CDR3 DNA reads TGTGCCAGCTCACCACCAGGGGTTGGGGCCAACGTCCTGACTTTC.